This T cell receptor beta chain was observed in a study of beta chain features in type 1 diabetes. Study-wide findings and caveats: At VDJ recombination sites, type 1 diabetes patients had fewer insertions and more deleted nucleotides. Moderate yet significant TCRB CDR3 shortening was seen in Type 1 diabetes patients in all four CD4+ subsets.

Per donor, one heparinised blood draw averaged roughly 120 mL. Of note for this clone: Its antigen is as yet unknown.

Between the trimmed V and J ends, which lost 0 bases and 1 base, there was a span of 13 bases. CDR1 SGHRS and CDR2 YFSETQ come from the germline V gene. The length of the CDR3 is 16 residues. Reverse transcription of all isolated RNA meant that expressed TCRB transcripts were sequenced. Clones were read by immunoSEQ multiplex PCR, and TCRdb kept only the in-frame ones, dropping some. The sample includes hundreds of thousands of clones, 14% of them seen just once. This clonotype originated in a man aged 25 to 40 in good health. The source material was central memory CD4+ T cells from blood. The rearrangement uses TRBV5-1 and TRBJ2-5; D remains ambiguous. CDR3 DNA: TGCGCCAGCAGCTTGGATGGGGTTGGTGGCCAAGAGACCCAGTACTTC. Its protein is CASSLDGVGGQETQYF.